The rows below give T cell receptor beta chains drawn from one sample of a study of blood T cell repertoires in COVID-19. Produced via immunoSEQ multiplex PCR; TCRdb's table is partial and in-frame only. This sample has approximately 170,000 clones, with approximately 83% found just once. Sequenced: peripheral blood. The source of these receptors is a human donor with acute or convalescent COVID-19. The donor label of this sample is uncertain. Both conserved end residues are part of each CDR3. A D gene is named only where the DNA matches it firmly. The size entry is marked missing in some rows and otherwise reads once, few, many or a size class.

j_call v_call clone_size d_call cdr3_aa cdr3_nt
TRBJ2-3 TRBV5-1 few TRBD1 CASSLEGQELDTQYF TGCGCCAGCAGCTTGGAGGGACAGGAGTTAGATACGCAGTATTTT
TRBJ1-2 TRBV19 NA NA CASGDSRTDYGYTF TGTGCCAGTGGGGATTCGAGGACAGACTATGGCTACACCTTC
TRBJ2-7 TRBV10-3 NA TRBD2 CAISESKAGGPASSYEQYF TGTGCCATCAGTGAGTCAAAGGCGGGAGGGCCGGCTAGCTCCTACGAGCAGTACTTC
TRBJ2-1 TRBV11-2 NA TRBD2 CASSQTSAPRSSYNEQFF TGTGCCAGCAGCCAAACTAGCGCCCCTAGGAGCTCCTACAATGAGCAGTTCTTC
TRBJ1-2 TRBV27 once TRBD1 CASSPRQGAWYGYTF TGTGCCAGCAGTCCTAGACAGGGGGCGTGGTATGGCTACACCTTC
TRBJ1-2 TRBV6-5 NA NA CASTHTADGYTF TGTGCCAGCACCCACACAGCAGATGGCTACACCTTC
TRBJ2-3 TRBV3-1/TRBV3-2 NA NA CASSQDVRTTQYF TGTGCCAGCAGCCAAGATGTCCGGACTACACAGTATTTT
TRBJ1-2 TRBV5-8 NA NA CASSPRAGRSGYTF TGTGCCAGCAGTCCCCGAGCAGGGAGGAGTGGCTACACCTTC
TRBJ2-1 TRBV5-1 NA TRBD2 CASSLGAGGPLHEQFF TGCGCCAGCAGCCTTGGAGCGGGAGGGCCGTTACATGAGCAGTTCTTC
TRBJ2-5 TRBV6-2/TRBV6-3 NA NA CASSFERSRGEETQYF TGTGCCAGCAGTTTCGAGCGGAGCCGCGGGGAAGAGACCCAGTACTTC
TRBJ1-3 TRBV2 NA TRBD1 CASRPTGTGNTIYF TGTGCCAGCAGGCCGACAGGGACGGGAAACACCATATATTTT
TRBJ1-5 TRBV28 once NA CASSSPYSDNQPQHF TGTGCCAGCAGTAGCCCTTACTCCGACAATCAGCCCCAGCATTTT
TRBJ1-6 TRBV7-9 NA TRBD1 CASSSTGDSPLHF TGTGCCAGCAGCTCGACAGGGGATTCACCCCTCCACTTT
TRBJ2-3 TRBV28 few TRBD2 CASRHTSGRMYTQYF TGTGCCAGCAGACATACTAGCGGGAGGATGTATACGCAGTATTTT
TRBJ1-5 TRBV4-1 NA NA CASSQEEGREPQHF TGCGCCAGCAGCCAAGAAGAGGGGAGGGAGCCCCAGCATTTT
TRBJ2-1 TRBV6-5 once TRBD2 CASSYRAGDEQFF TGTGCCAGCAGTTATAGAGCGGGAGACGAGCAGTTCTTC
TRBJ1-5 TRBV3-1/TRBV3-2 NA NA CASSRTEGQPQHF TGTGCCAGCAGCCGGACAGAGGGTCAGCCCCAGCATTTT
TRBJ1-5 TRBV7-2 NA TRBD1 CASSLETGSGGQPQHF TGTGCCAGCAGCTTAGAGACAGGGTCCGGAGGTCAGCCCCAGCATTTT
TRBJ2-7 TRBV2 NA TRBD2 CASSTSGRNYEQYF TGTGCCAGCAGTACTAGCGGGAGGAACTACGAGCAGTACTTC
TRBJ2-3 TRBV9 once TRBD2 CASSVEGELAGPSTDTQYF TGTGCCAGCAGCGTAGAGGGAGAGTTAGCGGGGCCTAGCACAGATACGCAGTATTTT
TRBJ1-1 TRBV7-3 NA NA CASSFGPTAEAFF TGTGCCAGCAGCTTCGGTCCCACGGCTGAAGCTTTCTTT
TRBJ2-7 TRBV5-1 NA NA CASSFSGAGGYEQYF TGCGCCAGCAGCTTTTCGGGGGCAGGGGGCTACGAGCAGTACTTC
TRBJ2-3 TRBV6-9 NA TRBD2 CASSPSPPSGGAYKSDTQYF TGTGCCAGCAGCCCCAGCCCCCCTAGCGGGGGGGCCTATAAATCAGATACGCAGTATTTT
TRBJ2-1 TRBV7-8 NA TRBD2 CASSFFSGITYNEQFF TGTGCCAGCAGCTTCTTTAGCGGGATAACCTACAATGAGCAGTTCTTC
TRBJ1-2 TRBV7-2 NA NA CASSFRGLLKDYGYTF TGTGCCAGCAGCTTTAGGGGGTTGTTAAAGGACTATGGCTACACCTTC
TRBJ1-5 TRBV30 NA TRBD1 CAWSGTGNQPQHF TGTGCCTGGAGTGGGACAGGGAATCAGCCCCAGCATTTT
TRBJ2-5 TRBV6-5 NA NA CASNRQKAGETQYF TGTGCCAGCAACCGTCAGAAGGCCGGGGAGACCCAGTACTTC
TRBJ2-1 TRBV9 once NA CASSVQPSSYNEQFF TGTGCCAGCAGCGTACAGCCTAGCTCCTACAATGAGCAGTTCTTC
TRBJ2-5 TRBV5-1 NA TRBD1 CASSFGTAQETQYF TGCGCCAGCAGCTTCGGGACAGCGCAAGAGACCCAGTACTTC
TRBJ1-1 TRBV5-1 NA NA CASNPAGGTEAFF TGCGCCAGCAACCCTGCCGGGGGCACTGAAGCTTTCTTT
TRBJ1-6 TRBV12-3/TRBV12-4 NA NA CASTYREGSPLHF TGTGCCAGCACCTACAGGGAAGGGTCACCCCTCCACTTT
TRBJ2-3 TRBV5-1 NA NA CASSLGGGDTDTQYF TGCGCCAGCAGCTTGGGAGGGGGGGACACAGATACGCAGTATTTT
TRBJ2-5 TRBV19 NA NA CASAGDRRLAETQYF TGTGCCAGTGCGGGAGACAGGCGCTTAGCAGAGACCCAGTACTTC
TRBJ1-6 TRBV6-6 NA NA CASSHLQGYAYNSPLHF TGTGCCAGCAGTCATCTACAGGGTTACGCCTATAATTCACCCCTCCACTTT
TRBJ1-4 TRBV12-5 NA NA CASGLMRGGDEKLFF TGTGCTAGTGGTTTAATGAGGGGAGGGGATGAAAAACTGTTTTTT
TRBJ1-2 TRBV18 NA NA CASSPMGAEGYGYTF TGTGCCAGCTCACCAATGGGGGCCGAAGGCTATGGCTACACCTTC
TRBJ1-4 TRBV29-1 once NA CSVEQTGAIPF TGCAGCGTTGAACAGACAGGCGCGATCCCTTTT
TRBJ2-3 TRBV19 NA NA CASSIGGLEPDTQYF TGTGCCAGTAGTATAGGCGGCCTGGAGCCAGATACGCAGTATTTT
TRBJ1-4 TRBV2 once NA CASSDRVNEKLFF TGTGCCAGCAGTGACAGGGTTAATGAAAAACTGTTTTTT
TRBJ2-7 TRBV11-2 NA TRBD1 CASSFSDRGYEQYF TGTGCCAGCAGCTTTTCGGACAGGGGATACGAGCAGTACTTC
TRBJ1-1 TRBV9 NA TRBD1 CASSAGQGVEAFF TGTGCCAGCAGCGCAGGACAGGGGGTTGAAGCTTTCTTT
TRBJ2-3 TRBV7-9 NA TRBD2 CASSSTSGRWDTQYF TGTGCCAGCAGCTCGACTAGCGGGAGATGGGATACGCAGTATTTT
TRBJ2-1 TRBV25-1 NA NA CASSEWGANEQFF TGTGCCAGCAGTGAATGGGGAGCCAATGAGCAGTTCTTC
TRBJ2-7 TRBV5-4 NA TRBD1 CASSGSGTGGYEQYF TGTGCCAGCAGCGGGTCCGGGACAGGGGGCTACGAGCAGTACTTC
TRBJ2-6 TRBV7-3 NA NA CASSLMGYSGANVLTF TGTGCCAGCAGCTTAATGGGCTACTCTGGGGCCAACGTCCTGACTTTC
TRBJ2-1 TRBV7-3 NA NA CASSLTAQNYNEQFF TGTGCCAGCAGCTTAACCGCCCAGAACTACAATGAGCAGTTCTTC
TRBJ1-5 TRBV12-3/TRBV12-4 NA NA CASSPSGVQPQHF TGTGCCAGCAGCCCCTCGGGGGTACAGCCCCAGCATTTT
TRBJ2-1 TRBV5-1 NA TRBD1 CASSTLSPGQGGNEQFF TGCGCCAGCAGCACTCTATCCCCGGGACAGGGTGGAAATGAGCAGTTCTTC
TRBJ1-1 TRBV18 NA NA CASSPLKELDAFF TGTGCCAGCTCACCACTAAAGGAGCTTGACGCTTTCTTT
TRBJ1-4 TRBV29-1 once NA CSVDSGRGFEKLFF TGCAGCGTTGATTCGGGCAGGGGATTCGAAAAACTGTTTTTT
TRBJ2-1 TRBV19 NA TRBD1 CASSPGQGEGDEQFF TGTGCCAGTAGTCCCGGACAGGGGGAGGGCGATGAGCAGTTCTTC
TRBJ1-1 TRBV29-1 few NA CSVLRGGNTEAFF TGCAGCGTCCTGCGAGGGGGTAACACTGAAGCTTTCTTT